Included here is one T cell receptor beta chain sequence, with context. The data derive from a study of PD-1 blockade in mismatch repair-deficient tumors. TCRdb's copy holds only in-frame clones and misses some; the assay was immunoSEQ multiplex PCR. Of around 51,000 clones in the sample, around 85% were seen once. Deletions cut 4 bases from V and 2 bases from J, with 16 bases between. Germline assignment: CDR1 SGDLS and CDR2 YYNGEE. The CDR3 is 16 amino acids. This sample comprised peripheral blood, obtained approximately 18 weeks after starting pembrolizumab. The rearrangement joins TRBV9 to TRBJ2-4; a possible D gene is TRBD1 (6 bases). This sequence originates from an adult with mismatch repair-deficient cancer. Written as DNA, the CDR3 is TGTGCCAGCAGCCCTCATGGGGGCGGCACCAAAAACATTCAGTACTTC. Translating gives CASSPHGGGTKNIQYF.